The clone carrying this T cell receptor beta chain was detected only once. The data stem from a study of blood T cell repertoires in COVID-19. Recruited during active infection, patients (from Seattle) were subsequently followed longitudinally. Trimming removed 0 bases from V and 8 bases from J, with 16 bases in between. The CDR3 is made up of 16 amino acids. In the authors' workflow: Amplification of reference gene primers was used by the study to estimate nucleated cell counts. Assay: immunoSEQ multiplex PCR; the TCRdb copy retains only in-frame clones and omits some. The V and J calls and clone size were taken over from that table, and D and trimming were inferred from the DNA. The data show around 62,000 clones, with just over 85% seen just once and 43% held by the top ten.

The clonotype originates from a woman aged 55-69 years with COVID-19, enrolled during active disease. The chain employs TRBV23-1 and TRBJ2-2, with a tentative D call TRBD1 (5 bases). TRBV23-1 is placed among ORFs of uncertain function. The sample comprised peripheral blood. The CDR3 nucleotides read TGCGCCAGCAGTCAATCGGGTTCCAGGGTCGGGGGGGAGCTGTTTTTT. This sequence encodes CASSQSGSRVGGELFF.